The clone carrying this T cell receptor beta chain was seen a few times. Its matching antigen is unknown. V was pared by 3 bases and J by 1 base, with 4 bases of the junction left unmatched. This CDR3 region has 15 residues. These data originate in a study of T-cell memory formation after mild COVID-19. TCR alpha and TCR beta cDNA libraries carrying sample barcodes and UMIs were produced by 5'RACE using constant-segment primers. MiXCR, run by TCRdb on the 5' RACE reads, gives a single entry per CDR3 protein. The sample has about 340,000 distinct CDR3 sequences; 15% to 20% are singletons. General study points: The authors did not confirm SARS-CoV-2 specificity of second-wave clones peaking day 37. Clones contracting over day 15 to 85 were CD4/CD8 balanced, with later expanders leaning CD4+. The study found contracting CD4+ clones mainly in CM and EM and contracting CD8+ clones in EMRA.

The sequenced sample was PBMCs or a T cell subset sorted from them (not recorded which). The genes are TRBV12-3 or TRBV12-4 and TRBJ2-5; 8 positions match TRBD2. This sequence was found in a man aged 18 to 29 who had mild COVID-19 (a few samples of this study predate the infection). Cell type and time point are not known. In nucleotides, the CDR3 is TGTGCCAGCAGTTTCCCGGGGGGGCCCCAAGAGACCCAGTACTTC. It translates to CASSFPGGPQETQYF.